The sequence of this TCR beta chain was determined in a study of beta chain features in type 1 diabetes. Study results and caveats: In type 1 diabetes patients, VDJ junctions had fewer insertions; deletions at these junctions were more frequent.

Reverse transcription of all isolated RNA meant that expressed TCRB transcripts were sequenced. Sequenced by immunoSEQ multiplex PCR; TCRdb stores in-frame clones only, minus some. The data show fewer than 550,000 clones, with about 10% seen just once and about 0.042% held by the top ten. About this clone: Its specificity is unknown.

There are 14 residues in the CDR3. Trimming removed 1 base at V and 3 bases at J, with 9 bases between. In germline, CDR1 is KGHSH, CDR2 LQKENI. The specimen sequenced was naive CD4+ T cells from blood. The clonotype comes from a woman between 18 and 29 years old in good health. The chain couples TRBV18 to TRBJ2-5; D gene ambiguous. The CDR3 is CASSPQGWKETQYF. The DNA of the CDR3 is TGTGCCAGCTCACCACAGGGCTGGAAAGAGACCCAGTACTTC.